This T cell receptor (beta chain) originates from a study of shared clonotypes between healthy human individuals. A remark on this clone: Its antigen is as yet unknown.

Regarding the study as a whole: Clonotype sharing levels among donors were expected to vary with sequencing depth.

The CDR3 is 16 amino acids. Germline V gene data show CDR1 as MNHNS and CDR2 as SASEGT. Trimming took 1 base from V and 2 from J, leaving 13 bases between them. Only in-frame clones appear in the TCRdb table, and some are missing; sequencing was by immunoSEQ multiplex PCR. The sample carries 2 million to 3 million clones, over 85% recorded once. The TCR sequence derives from a young man in good health. Some clones in this sample may be carry-over from other donors' samples. Sequencing was done on a sample of naive CD4+ T cells from PBMCs. Documented subset: CD45RA+ positively selected. The chain is built from TRBV6-1 and TRBJ2-3; D unclear. The CDR3 protein is CASSEGTLDHTDTQYF. In nucleotides, the CDR3 is TGTGCCAGCAGTGAAGGGACCCTAGATCACACAGATACGCAGTATTTT.